Below, one T cell receptor beta chain is given with its context. As yet, its antigen is unknown. This specimen belongs to a study of prognosis after radiotherapy for stage I lung cancer. Study background: Subsequent to radiotherapy, distant metastatic disease emerged in several patients (median roughly seven months), whereas approximately 16 exhibited no significant progression. Study-wide findings and caveats: Patients given stereotactic body radiation therapy showed fewer unique TCR clones afterward, median around 10,000 versus 6,500.

Amplification of the TCR beta CDR3 (from genomic DNA) was done by two-round multiplex PCR. Amplification in first-round PCR relied on primers specific to each TRBV and TRBJ gene. TCRdb re-called the multiplex PCR reads through MiXCR, storing one row per CDR3 protein. The sample contains 13,000 or so distinct CDR3 sequences, 45% to 50% of which appear only once. The CDR3 contains 15 residues. Per the germline V gene, CDR1 is MNHNS and CDR2 is SASEGT. The genes are TRBV6-1 and TRBJ2-7; 14 bases line up with TRBD2. This specimen was PBMCs, taken before or after stereotactic body radiation therapy (not recorded which). The clonotype comes from a donor aged 50 or older with non-small cell lung cancer. The CDR3, as DNA: TGTGGCAGAAGACTAGCGGGAGGGCCGGTATACGAGCAGTACTTC. Its translation is CGRRLAGGPVYEQYF.